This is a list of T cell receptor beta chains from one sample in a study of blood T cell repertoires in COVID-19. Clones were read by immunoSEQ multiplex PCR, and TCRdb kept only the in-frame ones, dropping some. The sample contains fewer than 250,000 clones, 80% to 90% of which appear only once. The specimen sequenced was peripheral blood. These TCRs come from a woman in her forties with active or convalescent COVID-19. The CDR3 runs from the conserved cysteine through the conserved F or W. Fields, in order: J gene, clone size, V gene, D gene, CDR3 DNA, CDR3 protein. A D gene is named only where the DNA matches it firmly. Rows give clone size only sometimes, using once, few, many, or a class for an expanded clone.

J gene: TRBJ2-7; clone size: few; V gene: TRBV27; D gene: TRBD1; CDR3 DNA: TGTGCCAGCAGTTTAGTCGGGACAGGGAATTACGAGCAGTACTTC; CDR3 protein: CASSLVGTGNYEQYF
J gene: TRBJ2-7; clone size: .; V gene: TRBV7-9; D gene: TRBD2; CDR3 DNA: TGTGCCAGCAGCCGCGGGAGCGGGAGTTACGAGCAGTACTTC; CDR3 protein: CASSRGSGSYEQYF
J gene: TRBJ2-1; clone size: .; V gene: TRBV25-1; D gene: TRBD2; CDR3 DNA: TGTGCCAGCAGTGGGACTAGCGGGAGTCGGAATGAGCAGTTCTTC; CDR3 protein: CASSGTSGSRNEQFF
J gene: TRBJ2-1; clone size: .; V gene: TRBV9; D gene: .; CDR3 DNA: TGTGCCAGCAGCGTAGCCGGGAGCGGAGGGTACAATGAGCAGTTCTTC; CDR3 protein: CASSVAGSGGYNEQFF
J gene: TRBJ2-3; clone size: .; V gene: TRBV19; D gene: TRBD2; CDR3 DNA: TGTGCCAGTAGTAAGCGGGACCGGGGCGATACGCAGTATTTT; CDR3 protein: CASSKRDRGDTQYF
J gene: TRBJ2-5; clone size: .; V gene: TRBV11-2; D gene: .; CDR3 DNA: TGTGCCAGCAGCTCGTTACAGGGACGGGAGACCCAGTACTTC; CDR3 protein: CASSSLQGRETQYF
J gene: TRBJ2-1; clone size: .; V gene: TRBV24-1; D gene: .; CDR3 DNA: TGTGCCACCAGTGAGCCGGGAGTTTCATACAATGAGCAGTTCTTC; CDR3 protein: CATSEPGVSYNEQFF
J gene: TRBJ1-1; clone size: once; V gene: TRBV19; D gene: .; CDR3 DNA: TGTGCCAGTAGTATAGGAGCGGAGAACACTGAAGCTTTCTTT; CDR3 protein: CASSIGAENTEAFF
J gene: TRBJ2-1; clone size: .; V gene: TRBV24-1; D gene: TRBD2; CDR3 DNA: TGTGCCACCAGCGGGACTAGCGGGGACCACAATGAGCAGTTCTTC; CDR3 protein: CATSGTSGDHNEQFF
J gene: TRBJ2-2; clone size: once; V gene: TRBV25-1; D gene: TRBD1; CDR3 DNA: TGTGCCAGCAGGTCCCCCGGGACAGTACACACCGGGGAGCTGTTTTTT; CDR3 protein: CASRSPGTVHTGELFF
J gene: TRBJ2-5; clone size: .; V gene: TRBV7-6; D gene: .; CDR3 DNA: TGTGCCAGCAGCCGGGGACATCAAGAGACCCAGTACTTC; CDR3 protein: CASSRGHQETQYF
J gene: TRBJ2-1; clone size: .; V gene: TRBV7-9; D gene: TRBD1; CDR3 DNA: TGTGCCAGCGGACAGGTGGGCTACAATGAGCAGTTCTTC; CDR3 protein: CASGQVGYNEQFF
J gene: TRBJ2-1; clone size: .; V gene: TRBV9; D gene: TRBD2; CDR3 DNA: TGTGCCAGCAGCGGACTAGCGGAACGCAATGAGCAGTTCTTC; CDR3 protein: CASSGLAERNEQFF
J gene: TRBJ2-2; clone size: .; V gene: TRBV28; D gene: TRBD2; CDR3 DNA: TGTGCCAGCATCGGGACTAGCGGTAACACCGGGGAGCTGTTTTTT; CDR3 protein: CASIGTSGNTGELFF